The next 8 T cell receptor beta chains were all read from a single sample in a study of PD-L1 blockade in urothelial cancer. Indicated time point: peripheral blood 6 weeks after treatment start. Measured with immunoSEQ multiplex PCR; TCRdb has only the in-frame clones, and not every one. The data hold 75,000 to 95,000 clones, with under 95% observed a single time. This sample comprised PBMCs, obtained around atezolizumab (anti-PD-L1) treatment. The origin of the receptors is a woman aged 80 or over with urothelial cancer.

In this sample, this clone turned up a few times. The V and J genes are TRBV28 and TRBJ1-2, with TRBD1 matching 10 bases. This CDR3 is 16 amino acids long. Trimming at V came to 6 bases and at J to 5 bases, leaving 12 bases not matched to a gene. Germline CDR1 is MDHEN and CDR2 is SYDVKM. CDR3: CASRPPGTGVGYGYTF. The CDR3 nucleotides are TGTGCCAGCAGACCCCCGGGGACAGGGGTCGGATATGGCTACACCTTC.

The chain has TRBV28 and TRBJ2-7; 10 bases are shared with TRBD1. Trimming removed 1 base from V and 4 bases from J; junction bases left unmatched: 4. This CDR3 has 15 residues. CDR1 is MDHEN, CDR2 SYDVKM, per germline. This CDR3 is CASSLSGTGVYEQYF. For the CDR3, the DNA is TGTGCCAGCAGTTTATCAGGGACAGGGGTTTACGAGCAGTACTTC. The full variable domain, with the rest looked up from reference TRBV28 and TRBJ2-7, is DVKVTQSSRYLVKRTGEKVFLECVQDMDHENMFWYRQDPGLGLRLIYFSYDVKMKEKGDIPEGYSVSREKKERFSLILESASTNQTSMYLCASSLSGTGVYEQYFGPGTRLTVT.

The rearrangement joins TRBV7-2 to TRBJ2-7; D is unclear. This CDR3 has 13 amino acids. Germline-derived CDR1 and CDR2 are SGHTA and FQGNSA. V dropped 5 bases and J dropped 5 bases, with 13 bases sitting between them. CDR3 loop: CASSVSSPDEQYF. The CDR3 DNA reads TGTGCCAGCAGCGTTAGTTCCCCCGACGAGCAGTACTTC.

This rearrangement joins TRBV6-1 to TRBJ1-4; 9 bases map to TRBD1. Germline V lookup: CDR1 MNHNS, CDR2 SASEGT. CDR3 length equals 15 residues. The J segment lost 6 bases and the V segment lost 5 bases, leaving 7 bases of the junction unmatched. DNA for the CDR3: TGTGCCAGCAGTTCATCCGGGACAGGGTATGAAAAACTGTTTTTT. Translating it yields CASSSSGTGYEKLFF.

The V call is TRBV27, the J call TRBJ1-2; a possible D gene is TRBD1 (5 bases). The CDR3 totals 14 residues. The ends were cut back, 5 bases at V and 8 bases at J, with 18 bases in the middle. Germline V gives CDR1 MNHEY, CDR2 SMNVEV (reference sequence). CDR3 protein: CASSLGTSAAGYTF. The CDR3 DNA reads TGTGCCAGCAGTCTCGGGACTTCCGCAGCCGGCTACACCTTC.

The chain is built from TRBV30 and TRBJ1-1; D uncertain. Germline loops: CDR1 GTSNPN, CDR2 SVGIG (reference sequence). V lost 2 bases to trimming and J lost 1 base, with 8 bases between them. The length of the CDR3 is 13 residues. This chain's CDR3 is CAWSPKRNTEAFF. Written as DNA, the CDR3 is TGTGCCTGGAGTCCAAAGAGGAACACTGAAGCTTTCTTT. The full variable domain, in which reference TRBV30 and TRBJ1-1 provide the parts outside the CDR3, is SQTIHQWPATLVQPVGSPLSLECTVEGTSNPNLYWYRQAAGRGLQLLFYSVGIGQISSEVPQNLSASRPQDRQFILSSKKLLLSDSGFYLCAWSPKRNTEAFFGQGTRLTVV.

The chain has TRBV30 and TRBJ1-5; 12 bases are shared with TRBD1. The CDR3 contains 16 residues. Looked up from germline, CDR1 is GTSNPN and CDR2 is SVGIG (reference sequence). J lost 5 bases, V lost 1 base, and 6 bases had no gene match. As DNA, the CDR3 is TGTGCCTGGAGTGGGAGGGGGACAGGGGGCTATCAGCCCCAGCATTTT. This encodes CAWSGRGTGGYQPQHF.

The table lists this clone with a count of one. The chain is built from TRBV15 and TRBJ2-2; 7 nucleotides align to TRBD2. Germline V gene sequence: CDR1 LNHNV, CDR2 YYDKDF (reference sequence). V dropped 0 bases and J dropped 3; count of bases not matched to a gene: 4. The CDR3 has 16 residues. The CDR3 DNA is TGTGCCACCAGCAGAGAGATGGGAGGGGACACCGGGGAGCTGTTTTTT. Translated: CATSREMGGDTGELFF.